The 21 T cell receptor beta chains in this list originate from one sample, sequenced in a study of cytomegalovirus exposure and HLA in healthy donors. In the PCR, 60 Vbeta and 13 Jbeta primers were used. Clones were sequenced by immunoSEQ multiplex PCR, and TCRdb holds only the in-frame ones, with some missing. This sample has around 98,000 clones, with roughly 70% found just once. The specimen was PBMCs. Receptor source: a man over 45 in good health and CMV-seronegative.

The CDR3 spells CASSPRGVTGADTQYF. For the CDR3, the DNA is TGTGCCAGCTCACCACGGGGGGTCACAGGGGCAGATACGCAGTATTTT. The chain employs TRBV18 and TRBJ2-3; a weak D match, TRBD1 (7 bases). CDR1 is KGHSH and CDR2 is LQKENI in the germline V gene. The CDR3 covers 16 residues. The V end lost 1 base, the J end lost 4 bases, and 15 bases lay between the germline ends. Together with reference TRBV18 and TRBJ2-3, the CDR3 gives the full variable domain: NAGVMQNPRHLVRRRGQEARLRCSPMKGHSHVYWYRQLPEEGLKFMVYLQKENIIDESGMPKERFSAEFPKEGPSILRIQQVVRGDSAAYFCASSPRGVTGADTQYFGPGTRLTVL.

This clone was counted a few times. J is TRBJ2-1 and V is TRBV4-3, with TRBD2 as a possible D gene (6 bases). V shed 6 bases and J shed 10 bases, with 13 bases lying between them. CDR1 and CDR2 from the germline V gene are LGHNA and YSLEER. The CDR3 runs to 12 residues. CDR3 in amino acids: CASSSGLNEQFF. The CDR3, as DNA: TGCGCCAGCAGTTCCGGACTAAACGAGCAGTTCTTC.

The chain uses TRBV5-4 and TRBJ1-5; D remains ambiguous. This CDR3 spans 15 amino acids. V dropped 0 bases and J dropped 3 bases, with 10 bases sitting between them. Germline CDR1 reads SGHNT; CDR2 reads YYREEE (reference sequence). CDR3 DNA: TGTGCCAGCAGCTTGGCGGGGTTAAACAATCAGCCCCAGCATTTT. This sequence encodes CASSLAGLNNQPQHF.

The J gene is TRBJ2-1, the V gene TRBV19; D is unresolved. This CDR3 comprises 15 residues. V shed 1 base and J shed 5 bases, with 12 bases lying between them. Germline V CDR1 and CDR2: LNHDA, SQIVND (reference sequence). The CDR3 here is CASSIVPVRNNEQFF. DNA for the CDR3: TGTGCCAGTAGTATAGTACCAGTCCGTAACAATGAGCAGTTCTTC. The full variable domain, completed using reference TRBV19 and TRBJ2-1, is DGGITQSPKYLFRKEGQNVTLSCEQNLNHDAMYWYRQDPGQGLRLIYYSQIVNDFQKGDIAEGYSVSREKKESFPLTVTSAQKNPTAFYLCASSIVPVRNNEQFFGPGTRLTVL.

The chain has TRBV28 and TRBJ2-1, with 9 bases that match TRBD2. CDR1 and CDR2 from the germline V gene are MDHEN and SYDVKM. CDR3 length: 13 amino acids. V was clipped by 2 bases and J by 16 bases; unmatched bases: 9. The CDR3 nucleotides read TGTGCCAGCAGTTTAGGAAACCGCGGGAGGGTATTCTTC. It yields the protein CASSLGNRGRVFF.

This clone appeared a few times. The genes are TRBV6-6 and TRBJ1-6; D is uncertain. The V gene's germline CDR1 is MNHNY and CDR2 SVGAGI (reference sequence). This CDR3 region has 11 residues. Trimming removed 2 bases from V and 14 bases from J, with 7 bases in between. For the CDR3, the DNA is TGTGCCAGCAGTTACCGAGAGTCCCTCCACTTT. This codes for CASSYRESLHF.

The J gene is TRBJ1-5, the V gene TRBV27; D is possibly TRBD1 (5 bases). Germline CDR1 reads MNHEY; CDR2 reads SMNVEV (reference sequence). This CDR3 has 13 residues. V shed 6 bases and J shed 7 bases, with 13 bases lying between them. In DNA, the CDR3 is TGTGCCAGCAGCTTCAAACAGGCCCAGCCCCAGCATTTT. Protein: CASSFKQAQPQHF.

The chain recombines TRBV7-2 with TRBJ1-1; D gene ambiguous. Looked up from germline, CDR1 is SGHTA and CDR2 is FQGNSA. V shed 7 bases and J shed 3 bases, with 6 bases lying between them. The CDR3 runs to 11 residues. CDR3 sequence: CASNEYTEAFF. CDR3 in DNA: TGTGCCAGCAACGAGTACACTGAAGCTTTCTTT. The variable domain in full, completed from reference TRBV7-2 and TRBJ1-1, reads GAGVSQSPSNKVTEKGKDVELRCDPISGHTALYWYRQSLGQGLEFLIYFQGNSAPDKSGLPSDRFSAERTGGSVSTLTIQRTQQEDSAVYLCASNEYTEAFFGQGTRLTVV.

The chain recombines TRBV9 with TRBJ2-1; the match to TRBD1 covers 10 bases. The CDR3 consists of 17 residues. The V and J ends lost 0 bases and 7 bases, in that order; junction bases with no gene match: 10. CDR1 and CDR2 (germline): SGDLS, YYNGEE. The CDR3 DNA reads TGTGCCAGCAGCGTAGGAGCCACGAGGGGACAGGGGAATGAGCAGTTCTTC. Translation gives CASSVGATRGQGNEQFF.

The chain is built from TRBV28 and TRBJ1-5; the match to TRBD1 covers 9 bases. From germline, CDR1 is MDHEN and CDR2 SYDVKM. The length of the CDR3 is 16 residues. With 9 bases clipped from V and 3 bases from J, the junction kept 12 bases outside the gene matches. The CDR3 region has the DNA TGTGCCAGTTTGTTCGGAGGGACAGGGATCAATCAGCCCCAGCATTTT. It translates to CASLFGGTGINQPQHF. The full variable domain, its missing parts supplied by reference TRBV28 and TRBJ1-5, is DVKVTQSSRYLVKRTGEKVFLECVQDMDHENMFWYRQDPGLGLRLIYFSYDVKMKEKGDIPEGYSVSREKKERFSLILESASTNQTSMYLCASLFGGTGINQPQHFGDGTRLSIL.

The chain employs TRBV7-9 and TRBJ2-1; weak D call: TRBD1 (5 bases). Germline V CDR1 and CDR2: SEHNR, FQNEAQ (reference sequence). Trimming shortened V by 1 base and J by 3 bases, and 13 bases separated the two germline ends. The CDR3 covers 16 residues. The CDR3 is CASSLGLAGIYNEQFF. In nucleotides, the CDR3 is TGTGCCAGCAGCTTAGGATTGGCAGGGATCTACAATGAGCAGTTCTTC.

The chain combines TRBV19 with TRBJ2-7; maybe TRBD2 (6 bases). CDR1 is LNHDA and CDR2 is SQIVND in the germline V gene (reference sequence). With 6 bases removed from V and 4 bases from J, the gap between germline ends came to 10 bases. The CDR3 runs to 12 residues. This CDR3 is CASSGGLYEQYF. The CDR3, as DNA: TGTGCCAGTAGCGGAGGGTTATACGAGCAGTACTTC.

As DNA, the CDR3 is TGTGCCAGCAGCGTAAATAGCGCGATCCCCGGTGCGCAGTATTTT. Protein product: CASSVNSAIPGAQYF. V is TRBV9 and J is TRBJ2-3, with D tentatively TRBD2 (5 bases). The CDR3 covers 15 residues. Germline V CDR1 and CDR2: SGDLS, YYNGEE. The V gene lost 1 base and the J gene lost 10 bases, with 19 bases spanning the gap.

The rearrangement uses TRBV28 and TRBJ2-7; a weak D match, TRBD2 (6 bases). This CDR3 is 13 amino acids long. Germline values: CDR1 MDHEN, CDR2 SYDVKM. Trimming removed 8 bases at V and 2 bases at J, with 13 bases between. CDR3 sequence reads: CASCGGDAYEQYF. CDR3 nucleotides: TGTGCCAGCTGCGGCGGGGATGCCTACGAGCAGTACTTC.

This clone was counted only a few times. The gene calls are TRBV27 and TRBJ1-4; D remains ambiguous. The CDR3 consists of 11 residues. V was trimmed by 5 bases and J by 7 bases, leaving 5 bases between them. CDR1 and CDR2 (germline): MNHEY, SMNVEV (reference sequence). CDR3 coding DNA: TGTGCCAGCAGTACCGGTGAAAAACTGTTTTTT. This encodes CASSTGEKLFF.

This clone was detected a few times. The chain is built from TRBV5-4 and TRBJ1-2; 7 positions agree with TRBD1. The CDR3 totals 17 residues. V lost 6 bases to trimming and J lost 3 bases; unmatched junction nucleotides: 17. Germline loops: CDR1 SGHNT, CDR2 YYREEE (reference sequence). CDR3 DNA: TGTGCCAGCACCCTTGATCCCCAGGGGGAATCATACTATGGCTACACCTTC. Translated: CASTLDPQGESYYGYTF.

The genes are TRBV6-5 and TRBJ1-4; D may be TRBD1 (6 bases). The CDR3 runs to 16 residues. The germline V gene has CDR1 MNHEY and CDR2 SVGAGI. V was clipped by 2 bases and J by 1 base, with 11 bases between them. CDR3: CASSYAGEGTNEKLFF. CDR3 DNA: TGTGCCAGCAGTTACGCAGGGGAAGGAACTAATGAAAAACTGTTTTTT.

The chain carries TRBV6-6 and TRBJ2-7; D is possibly TRBD2 (6 bases). The CDR3 consists of 14 residues. V lost 2 bases and J 3 bases, leaving 11 bases between the germline ends. Germline V CDR1 and CDR2: MNHNY, SVGAGI (reference sequence). The CDR3 nucleotides read TGTGCCAGCAGTTACACCGGGGAGGACTACGAGCAGTACTTC. The encoded protein is CASSYTGEDYEQYF.

This clone has more than one count but fewer than ten. The rearrangement uses TRBV4-1 and TRBJ1-2; the D is unclear. This CDR3 spans 14 amino acids. With 1 base removed from V and 7 bases from J, the gap between germline ends came to 13 bases. Germline CDR1 and CDR2: MGHRA and YSYEKL. This chain's CDR3 is CASSQAGDLSGYTF. CDR3 DNA sequence: TGCGCCAGCAGCCAAGCGGGTGACCTAAGTGGCTACACCTTC.

CDR3 in DNA: TGTGCCAGCAGTTTGCCTAAAGGGGTTCAAGAGACCCAGTACTTC. Translation gives CASSLPKGVQETQYF. V usage is TRBV28 and J usage is TRBJ2-5; D might be TRBD1 (5 bases). This CDR3 has 15 residues. V was cut by 3 bases and J by 2 bases, with 13 bases left in between. CDR1 is MDHEN and CDR2 is SYDVKM in the germline V gene.

V is TRBV19 and J is TRBJ1-4; no clear D. Germline CDR1 is LNHDA and CDR2 is SQIVND (reference sequence). V shed 5 bases and J shed 8 bases, with 15 bases lying between them. This CDR3 spans 14 amino acids. CDR3 DNA sequence: TGTGCCAGTAGTTCCAGACGGAGGGAGGAAAAACTGTTTTTT. Translation: CASSSRRREEKLFF.